This T cell receptor (beta chain) was retrieved from a study of PD-1 blockade in classical Hodgkin lymphoma. Whole-study context: Nivolumab was given intravenously to patients at 3 mg/kg every 2 weeks. Study-level points and caveats: Initiation of nivolumab under 1 year after ASCT led to exclusion of patients. Reasons behind the repertoire differences stay unclear, perhaps disease activity or earlier therapy. TCR diversity at baseline was reported to be reduced in newly diagnosed patients relative to healthy donors.

Every one of the patients relapsed after autologous stem cell transplantation (brentuximab vedotin exposure was variable). With 7 bases removed from V and 1 base from J, the gap between germline ends came to 8 bases. CDR1 MGHDK and CDR2 SYGVNS come from the germline V gene. This CDR3 comprises 12 residues. Profiling relied on immunoSEQ multiplex PCR, and the TCRdb table lists in-frame clones only, not all of them. This repertoire shows about 97,000 clones, roughly 88% found once; its top ten account for 12%. Note on this clone: Antigen unknown.

The sample here was peripheral blood mononuclear cells (PBMCs), taken at baseline. The sequence derives from a human donor with classical Hodgkin lymphoma. This sequence joins TRBV25-1 and TRBJ2-7; D is undetermined. The CDR3 protein is CASKHDSYEQYF. Here the CDR3 DNA reads TGTGCCAGCAAACATGATTCCTACGAGCAGTACTTC.